These 28 T cell receptor beta chains came from one sample sequenced in a study of STAT5B mutations in CD4+ large granular lymphocyte leukemia. The method was immunoSEQ multiplex PCR; TCRdb's version includes in-frame clones alone and lacks a portion of them. The top ten hold 0.35% to 0.4% of the sample, which has 45,000 to 50,000 clones, about 80% seen once. Sequencing was done on a sample of CD4+ T cells from blood buffy coats. These receptor sequences come from a human donor in good health.

This chain links TRBV10-2 with TRBJ1-1; 7 bases are shared with TRBD1. The CDR3 is 15 amino acids. Trimming removed 10 bases from V and 5 bases from J; junction bases left unmatched: 16. CDR1 and CDR2 (germline): WSHSY, SAAADI. In DNA form, the CDR3 reads TGCGCCACCTCTGCGGGAGGGGGCACTGGGACTGAAGCTTTCTTT. Translation: CATSAGGGTGTEAFF.

This clone was observed a single time. The chain recombines TRBV5-1 with TRBJ1-1; 8 nucleotides agree with TRBD1. The CDR3 is 15 residues long. With 3 bases clipped from V and 2 bases from J, the junction kept 6 bases outside the gene matches. Per germline, CDR1 SGHRS and CDR2 YFSETQ. The CDR3 DNA follows: TGCGCCAGCAGCTCGGACGGACAGGGCAACACTGAAGCTTTCTTT. Encoded protein: CASSSDGQGNTEAFF.

The chain has TRBV5-1 and TRBJ1-5, with D uncertain. V lost 0 bases and J 5 bases, leaving 9 bases between the germline ends. This CDR3 has 14 residues. Germline CDR1 is SGHRS and CDR2 is YFSETQ. DNA for the CDR3: TGCGCCAGCAGCTTGGAAGGGAACGATCAGCCCCAGCATTTT. This translates into CASSLEGNDQPQHF.

This chain links TRBV10-3 with TRBJ2-3; D might be TRBD2 (6 bases). V lost 6 bases and J 10 bases, leaving 14 bases between the germline ends. Germline CDR1 reads ENHRY; CDR2 reads SYGVKD. CDR3 length: 12 residues. Here the CDR3 reads CAIRGLQVPQYF. The DNA for the CDR3 is TGTGCCATCAGGGGACTCCAAGTACCGCAGTATTTT.

The CDR3 DNA follows: TGTGCCAGCAGCGTAAAGAGGGAGCCCGGGGAGCTGTTTTTT. Translated, it gives CASSVKREPGELFF. The chain employs TRBV9 and TRBJ2-2; possibly TRBD2 for D (5 bases). The CDR3 extends over 14 amino acids. Germline CDR1 SGDLS, CDR2 YYNGEE. V was pared by 1 base and J by 6 bases, with 10 bases between.

The chain joins TRBV29-1 to TRBJ2-3, with 12 bases fitting TRBD2. This CDR3 is 17 amino acids long. V was pared by 3 bases and J by 3 bases, with 10 bases of the junction left unmatched. Germline assignment: CDR1 SQVTM and CDR2 ANQGSEA. The CDR3 DNA reads as TGCAGCGTTGATTTGTTCCTAGCGGGAGGGTCGACAGATACGCAGTATTTT. Translated: CSVDLFLAGGSTDTQYF.

V gene TRBV5-1 combines with J gene TRBJ2-3; 8 positions agree with TRBD2. V lost 5 bases and J lost 0; bases outside the gene matches: 14. The CDR3 totals 18 residues. Germline assignment: CDR1 SGHRS and CDR2 YFSETQ. CDR3 in amino acids: CASRLRAGGLSSTDTQYF. The DNA of the CDR3 is TGCGCCAGCAGACTGAGGGCGGGAGGCTTGAGCAGCACAGATACGCAGTATTTT.

The rearrangement uses TRBV6-1 and TRBJ2-7; TRBD1 might be the D (6 bases). The CDR3 is 14 residues long. Trimming took 1 base from V and 0 from J, leaving 7 bases between them. The germline V gene encodes CDR1 MNHNS and CDR2 SASEGT. CDR3 loop: CASSEDRDSYEQYF. For the CDR3, the DNA is TGTGCCAGCAGTGAAGACAGGGACTCCTACGAGCAGTACTTC.

The genes are TRBV4-2 and TRBJ2-1; TRBD2 matches at 9 bases. The CDR3 loop spans 18 amino acids. The V segment lost 0 bases and the J segment 6 bases; nucleotides outside the gene matches: 12. The germline V gene has CDR1 LGHNA and CDR2 YNFKEQ. The CDR3 coding sequence is TGTGCCAGCAGCCAAGATGGGATAGGCGGGGGGGGAGCCAATGAGCAGTTCTTC. Translation: CASSQDGIGGGGANEQFF.

The chain is built from TRBV7-3 and TRBJ2-3; 10 bases match TRBD2. Germline CDR1 is SGHTA and CDR2 is FQGTGA. This CDR3 region has 15 residues. The J segment lost 5 bases and the V segment lost 3 bases, leaving 5 bases of the junction unmatched. CDR3: CASSFSGGAVDTQYF. In nucleotides, the CDR3 is TGTGCCAGCAGCTTCAGCGGGGGGGCAGTAGATACGCAGTATTTT.

This clone was counted between two and nine times. CDR3 sequence reads: CASSFSSPTGAAFF. The CDR3 DNA is TGTGCCAGCAGTTTTAGTAGTCCGACGGGGGCAGCTTTCTTT. The rearrangement links TRBV28 to TRBJ1-1; tentative D call: TRBD1 (6 bases). The germline CDR1 and CDR2 sequences are MDHEN and SYDVKM. V lost 3 bases and J lost 10, with 18 bases in between. This CDR3 is built from 14 residues.

The chain carries TRBV10-3 and TRBJ2-1; no clear D. This CDR3 contains 16 residues. Germline CDR1 ENHRY, CDR2 SYGVKD. Trimming left V 0 bases short and J 0 bases short, with 9 bases between. The CDR3 DNA reads TGTGCCATCAGTGAGTCCGACCAGAGCTCCTACAATGAGCAGTTCTTC. As protein: CAISESDQSSYNEQFF.

This clone was recorded once. The chain combines TRBV28 with TRBJ2-2, with 8 positions matching TRBD2. Trimming removed 6 bases from V and 2 bases from J; junction bases left unmatched: 5. The CDR3 has 15 amino acids. Germline CDR1 reads MDHEN; CDR2 reads SYDVKM. The CDR3 loop is CASSPGGTNTGELFF. DNA for the CDR3: TGTGCCAGCAGCCCGGGAGGGACAAACACCGGGGAGCTGTTTTTT.

This rearrangement joins TRBV5-1 to TRBJ2-3; tentatively, D is TRBD1 or TRBD2 (5 bases each). With 6 bases removed from V and 3 bases from J, the gap between germline ends came to 11 bases. CDR3 length: 13 residues. The germline V gene encodes CDR1 SGHRS and CDR2 YFSETQ. The chain's CDR3 is CASMAEGTDTQYF. DNA of the CDR3: TGCGCCAGCATGGCAGAGGGGACAGATACGCAGTATTTT.

The rearrangement links TRBV19 to TRBJ2-1; 8 bases are shared with TRBD1. Unmatched junction bases numbered 7, after V lost 4 bases and J lost 2 bases. The CDR3 has 16 amino acids. Germline V gene data show CDR1 as LNHDA and CDR2 as SQIVND (reference sequence). In DNA, the CDR3 is TGTGCCAGTAGTAGCACCGGGACAGGTGCCTACAATGAGCAGTTCTTC. Its translation: CASSSTGTGAYNEQFF.

The V and J genes are TRBV6-6 and TRBJ2-5, with 9 bases aligning to TRBD1. Per germline, CDR1 MNHNY and CDR2 SVGAGI (reference sequence). V shed 6 bases and J 4 bases; nucleotides not matched to a gene: 6. The CDR3 is made up of 14 amino acids. The CDR3 region is CASRPTGGAETQYF. The CDR3 DNA sequence: TGTGCCAGCAGACCAACAGGGGGCGCAGAGACCCAGTACTTC.

The chain recombines TRBV11-1 with TRBJ2-2; maybe TRBD1 (6 bases). In germline, CDR1 is SGHAT, CDR2 FQDESV (reference sequence). Between the trimmed V and J ends, which lost 5 bases and 1 base, there was a span of 8 bases. This CDR3 has 14 residues. The CDR3 reads CASSRTENTGELFF. CDR3 bases: TGTGCCAGCAGCCGGACAGAGAACACCGGGGAGCTGTTTTTT.

V usage is TRBV15 and J usage is TRBJ2-1, with a weak D call TRBD2 (6 bases). Germline CDR1 reads LNHNV; CDR2 reads YYDKDF (reference sequence). CDR3 size: 15 residues. The V end was cut by 3 bases, the J end by 9 bases, with 18 bases between. This chain's CDR3 is CATSSGLRGRSEQFF. CDR3 DNA: TGTGCCACCAGCAGCGGACTACGGGGACGCAGTGAGCAGTTCTTC.

This clone has a handful of counts. This chain connects TRBV4-1 to TRBJ1-2; 8 nucleotides align to TRBD1. The CDR3 is made up of 17 amino acids. The germline CDR1 and CDR2 sequences are MGHRA and YSYEKL. With 0 bases clipped from V and 7 bases from J, the junction kept 13 bases outside the gene matches. The CDR3 sequence: CASSQDLISPGGGGYTF. In DNA, the CDR3 is TGCGCCAGCAGCCAAGATCTTATCTCTCCAGGGGGCGGTGGCTACACCTTC.

The chain is built from TRBV11-2 and TRBJ2-5; 7 positions match TRBD1. In germline, CDR1 is SGHAT, CDR2 FQNNGV. CDR3 length: 14 amino acids. The V and J ends lost 5 bases and 4 bases, in that order; junction bases with no gene match: 7. The CDR3 is CASSKGDRLETQYF. The CDR3 DNA sequence: TGTGCCAGCAGCAAGGGGGACAGATTAGAGACCCAGTACTTC. The variable domain in full, with the rest retrieved from reference TRBV11-2 and TRBJ2-5, is EAGVAQSPRYKIIEKRQSVAFWCNPISGHATLYWYQQILGQGPKLLIQFQNNGVVDDSQLPKDRFSAERLKGVDSTLKIQPAKLEDSAVYLCASSKGDRLETQYFGPGTRLLVL.

The rearrangement joins TRBV5-1 to TRBJ2-5; D might be TRBD1 (5 bases). The germline V gene has CDR1 SGHRS and CDR2 YFSETQ. Trimming pared 0 bases from V and 2 bases from J, leaving 14 bases between. This CDR3 comprises 16 residues. The CDR3 DNA is TGCGCCAGCAGCTTGGGGGCCAGGGCCCCACAAGAGACCCAGTACTTC. Translation gives CASSLGARAPQETQYF.

The V and J genes are TRBV2 and TRBJ2-2; D possibly corresponds to TRBD2 (5 bases). The V gene lost 7 bases and the J gene lost 0 bases, with 9 bases spanning the gap. This CDR3 has 14 residues. The germline gives CDR1 SNHLY, CDR2 FYNNEI. The CDR3 loop reads CASNLRANTGELFF. DNA for the CDR3: TGTGCCAGCAACTTGAGGGCGAACACCGGGGAGCTGTTTTTT.

V gene TRBV5-6 combines with J gene TRBJ2-3, with TRBD1 matching over 11 bases. From germline, CDR1 is SGHDT and CDR2 YYEEEE. With 4 bases clipped from V and 5 bases from J, the junction kept 3 bases outside the gene matches. The CDR3 consists of 14 residues. The DNA for the CDR3 is TGTGCCAGCAGCCCTGGGACAGGGGGAGATACGCAGTATTTT. Translated: CASSPGTGGDTQYF. The full variable domain, with the rest looked up from reference TRBV5-6 and TRBJ2-3, is DAGVTQSPTHLIKTRGQQVTLRCSPKSGHDTVSWYQQALGQGPQFIFQYYEEEERQRGNFPDRFSGHQFPNYSSELNVNALLLGDSALYLCASSPGTGGDTQYFGPGTRLTVL.

This CDR3 reads CASSLGDRDGGYGYTF. The CDR3 nucleotides read TGCGCCAGCAGCTTGGGAGACAGGGATGGTGGCTATGGCTACACCTTC. The chain uses TRBV5-1 and TRBJ1-2; TRBD1 matches 7 bases. The trim removed 0 bases at V and 4 bases at J, leaving 9 bases unmatched. This CDR3 region has 16 residues. CDR1 and CDR2 (germline): SGHRS, YFSETQ.

The rearrangement links TRBV7-7 to TRBJ2-3; TRBD2 agrees at 7 bases. Germline values: CDR1 SSHAT, CDR2 FNYEAQ (reference sequence). V was clipped by 1 base and J by 5 bases; unmatched bases: 12. The CDR3 runs to 17 residues. The CDR3 DNA is TGTGCCAGCAGCTTAGATGGGCCCCCCAGCGGGGTAGATACGCAGTATTTT. It yields the protein CASSLDGPPSGVDTQYF.

This chain connects TRBV7-9 to TRBJ2-7; 12 nucleotides line up with TRBD2. CDR1 and CDR2 (germline): SEHNR, FQNEAQ (reference sequence). The CDR3 contains 19 residues. Trimming cost V 5 bases and J 5 bases; bases outside gene matches: 19. The chain's CDR3 is CASSPPAGQTSGRFDEQYF. The CDR3 nucleotides are TGTGCCAGCAGCCCCCCCGCGGGCCAGACTAGCGGGAGATTCGACGAGCAGTACTTC.

The chain has TRBV5-1 and TRBJ2-7; TRBD2 matches at 8 bases. The CDR3 consists of 14 residues. Germline CDR1 and CDR2: SGHRS and YFSETQ. J was trimmed by 2 bases and V by 2 bases; bases with no gene match: 3. CDR3 residues: CASSFAGGTYEQYF. For the CDR3, the DNA is TGCGCCAGCAGCTTTGCGGGGGGAACCTACGAGCAGTACTTC. Full variable domain (rest looked up from reference TRBV5-1 and TRBJ2-7): KAGVTQTPRYLIKTRGQQVTLSCSPISGHRSVSWYQQTPGQGLQFLFEYFSETQRNKGNFPGRFSGRQFSNSRSEMNVSTLELGDSALYLCASSFAGGTYEQYFGPGTRLTVT.

The rearrangement uses TRBV29-1 and TRBJ1-4; 8 nucleotides align to TRBD1. The V gene end was trimmed by 6 bases and the J gene end by 6 bases; junction bases not matched to a gene: 15. The length of the CDR3 is 16 residues. Germline CDR1 is SQVTM and CDR2 is ANQGSEA. The chain's CDR3 is CSVADRGGTIDEKLFF. In DNA, the CDR3 is TGCAGCGTCGCCGACAGGGGTGGAACCATCGATGAAAAACTGTTTTTT.